Below, 32 T cell receptor beta chains from the same sample are listed, as sequenced in a study of T cells after yellow fever vaccination. TCRdb called the 5' RACE reads again in MiXCR, with one record for every CDR3 protein. The table has 500,000 to 650,000 distinct CDR3 sequences, 10% to 15% seen once. The sequencing here drew on PBMCs, taken on the day of the yellow fever booster vaccination. These receptor sequences come from a man in his thirties or forties who received the YFV17D yellow fever vaccine.

This clonotype has only a few counts. The rearrangement uses TRBV7-9 and TRBJ2-1; a possible D gene is TRBD2 (6 bases). V was trimmed by 5 bases and J by 5 bases, leaving 22 bases between them. The germline V gene encodes CDR1 SEHNR and CDR2 FQNEAQ (reference sequence). The CDR3 contains 17 residues. CDR3 DNA sequence: TGTGCCAGCAGCCAGAGCTTCAGCCTAGCGTTCCACAATGAGCAGTTCTTC. It yields the protein CASSQSFSLAFHNEQFF.

The V gene is TRBV20-1, the J gene TRBJ2-1; 12 bases are shared with TRBD2. CDR1 is DFQATT and CDR2 is SNEGSKA in the germline V gene (reference sequence). J gave up 8 bases and V 7 bases, and 3 bases lay outside the gene matches. The CDR3 totals 12 residues. CDR3 nucleotides: TGCAGTGGGACTAGCGGGATAGATGAGCAGTTCTTC. It encodes CSGTSGIDEQFF.

This clonotype was observed a handful of times. The chain employs TRBV28 and TRBJ1-1, with 8 bases lining up with TRBD1. J lost 0 bases, V lost 7 bases, and 1 base had no gene match. The CDR3 is 13 residues long. Germline CDR1 and CDR2: MDHEN and SYDVKM. The CDR3 nucleotides read TGTGCCAGCACAGGGGGCTTGAACACTGAAGCTTTCTTT. It codes for CASTGGLNTEAFF. Combining the CDR3 with reference TRBV28 and TRBJ1-1 gives the whole variable domain DVKVTQSSRYLVKRTGEKVFLECVQDMDHENMFWYRQDPGLGLRLIYFSYDVKMKEKGDIPEGYSVSREKKERFSLILESASTNQTSMYLCASTGGLNTEAFFGQGTRLTVV.

V is TRBV20-1 and J is TRBJ2-5, with D maybe TRBD2 (5 bases). This CDR3 contains 14 residues. The germline V gene has CDR1 DFQATT and CDR2 SNEGSKA (reference sequence). The V gene lost 6 bases and the J gene lost 5 bases, with 19 bases spanning the gap. CDR3: CSARRAGRSETQYF. CDR3 DNA: TGCAGTGCGAGGCGGGCAGGCAGATCGGAGACCCAGTACTTC.

This clonotype was seen ten or more times. The chain recombines TRBV5-6 with TRBJ2-3, with 8 bases identical to TRBD2. This CDR3 region has 16 residues. V lost 0 bases to trimming and J lost 4 bases; unmatched junction nucleotides: 7. Germline CDR1 is SGHDT and CDR2 is YYEEEE. The CDR3 DNA follows: TGTGCCAGCAGCTTGGAGAGCGGGAGTTCCCCAGATACGCAGTATTTT. Its translation: CASSLESGSSPDTQYF.

The V gene is TRBV7-2, the J gene TRBJ2-7; the match to TRBD1 covers 7 bases. The J segment lost 3 bases and the V segment lost 5 bases, leaving 4 bases of the junction unmatched. The germline V gene has CDR1 SGHTA and CDR2 FQGNSA. This CDR3 comprises 13 residues. The CDR3 bases are TGTGCCAGCAGCCAGACAGGGAGCTACGAGCAGTACTTC. Residues: CASSQTGSYEQYF.

This clonotype was counted only a few times. The chain employs TRBV12-3 or TRBV12-4 and TRBJ2-1, with D unclear. The CDR3 spans 16 residues. Trimming removed 1 base from V and 5 bases from J, with 15 bases in between. CDR3 bases: TGTGCCAGCAGTTTAGGGGCAATTCGTCCCCACAATGAGCAGTTCTTC. Translating gives CASSLGAIRPHNEQFF.

This clonotype was seen a handful of times. The chain carries TRBV20-1 and TRBJ2-3; TRBD2 agrees at 10 bases. Germline lookup yields CDR1 DFQATT and CDR2 SNEGSKA (reference sequence). Losses at the gene ends were 8 bases for V and 3 bases for J; bases not matched to a gene: 5. The CDR3 contains 13 residues. Here the CDR3 DNA reads TGCAGTCAGTTAGCGGGAGGTACAGATACGCAGTATTTT. Its protein is CSQLAGGTDTQYF.

This clonotype has more than one count but fewer than ten. The J gene is TRBJ2-5, the V gene TRBV29-1; D possibly corresponds to TRBD2 (6 bases). Looked up from germline, CDR1 is SQVTM and CDR2 is ANQGSEA. With 4 bases removed from V and 5 bases from J, the gap between germline ends came to 17 bases. The CDR3 is made up of 14 amino acids. DNA for the CDR3: TGCAGCGTTGTTATAGGCGGGGTTCAGGAGACCCAGTACTTC. Translation: CSVVIGGVQETQYF. Variable domain in full (rest from reference TRBV29-1 and TRBJ2-5): SAVISQKPSRDICQRGTSLTIQCQVDSQVTMMFWYRQQPGQSLTLIATANQGSEATYESGFVIDKFPISRPNLTFSTLTVSNMSPEDSSIYLCSVVIGGVQETQYFGPGTRLLVL.

This clonotype was picked up a small number of times. This rearrangement joins TRBV20-1 to TRBJ2-3; a weak D match, TRBD2 (5 bases). Trimming left V 5 bases short and J 2 bases short, with 14 bases between. Germline lookup yields CDR1 DFQATT and CDR2 SNEGSKA (reference sequence). The CDR3 has 14 amino acids. The CDR3 loop reads CSAPSSSSTDTQYF. The CDR3 coding sequence is TGCAGTGCTCCATCTAGCAGTTCCACAGATACGCAGTATTTT.

In its sample, this clonotype was seen a few times. This chain uses TRBV29-1 with TRBJ2-5, with TRBD1 matching over 9 bases. Germline CDR1 and CDR2: SQVTM and ANQGSEA. J lost 2 bases, V lost 7 bases, and 8 bases had no gene match. The CDR3 totals 14 residues. The CDR3 reads CSGTPGQGQETQYF. The CDR3 DNA reads TGCAGCGGGACCCCGGGACAGGGTCAAGAGACCCAGTACTTC.

This clonotype ranks as medium-sized. Here the CDR3 DNA reads TGTGCCAGCAGCGTAGCGGGACTAGCGGGAGGACAACAAGAGACCCAGTACTTC. Amino acids: CASSVAGLAGGQQETQYF. This chain links TRBV9 with TRBJ2-5, with 15 bases lining up with TRBD2. V trimming: 0 bases; J trimming: 2 bases; junction bases outside the gene matches: 5. CDR3 length equals 18 residues. The germline V gene has CDR1 SGDLS and CDR2 YYNGEE.

The chain carries TRBV24-1 and TRBJ2-2; no reliable D call. V lost 5 bases and J lost 2, with 11 bases in between. Germline-derived CDR1 and CDR2 are KGHDR and SFDVKD. This CDR3 region has 15 residues. CDR3 protein: CATSAGSQNTGELFF. The CDR3 DNA sequence: TGTGCCACCAGTGCCGGGTCCCAAAACACCGGGGAGCTGTTTTTT.

CDR3 region: CASSALGQGIVGYTF. Written as DNA, the CDR3 is TGTGCCAGCAGCGCATTGGGACAGGGAATAGTAGGCTACACCTTC. V usage is TRBV9 and J usage is TRBJ1-2; 9 bases line up with TRBD1. This CDR3 spans 15 amino acids. Germline CDR1 and CDR2: SGDLS and YYNGEE. J lost 8 bases, V lost 3 bases, and 11 bases had no gene match.

The table lists this clonotype with a few counts. V and J are TRBV6-1 and TRBJ2-7; 8 nucleotides agree with TRBD2. The CDR3 length is 13 residues. From germline, CDR1 is MNHNS and CDR2 SASEGT. J was trimmed by 7 bases and V by 7 bases; bases with no gene match: 9. The CDR3 coding sequence is TGTGCCAGCACCCTTAGCGGGACCGGTGAGCAGTACTTC. The encoded protein is CASTLSGTGEQYF.

This clonotype was picked up a small number of times. The chain combines TRBV7-2 with TRBJ1-3, with 7 bases identical to TRBD1. The J segment lost 0 bases and the V segment lost 5 bases, leaving 7 bases of the junction unmatched. This CDR3 is 16 amino acids long. The germline V gene encodes CDR1 SGHTA and CDR2 FQGNSA. CDR3 protein: CASSTRDSSSGNTIYF. The CDR3 nucleotides are TGTGCCAGCAGCACCCGGGACAGTTCCTCTGGAAACACCATATATTTT.

The genes are TRBV20-1 and TRBJ2-1; TRBD2 might be the D (5 bases). The germline V gene encodes CDR1 DFQATT and CDR2 SNEGSKA (reference sequence). There are 13 residues in the CDR3. With 1 base removed from V and 5 bases from J, the gap between germline ends came to 9 bases. The CDR3 region is CSARVGGHNEQFF. For the CDR3, the DNA is TGCAGTGCTAGAGTTGGAGGCCACAATGAGCAGTTCTTC.

Comment on this clonotype: An end of the junction differs from the germline gene, which may be a read error. The chain has TRBV25-1 and TRBJ1-2; possibly TRBD1 for D (6 bases). This CDR3 comprises 14 residues. Germline loops: CDR1 MGHDK, CDR2 SYGVNS. The CDR3, as DNA: TGCGCCAGCACCCCAGGCGGAGGGGGACTGGTCTACACCTTC. This gives the protein CASTPGGGGLVYTF.

This clonotype was recorded many times. This chain links TRBV7-2 with TRBJ2-3; possible D gene TRBD2, 6 bases. The CDR3 spans 15 residues. V was shortened by 1 base and J by 4 bases, with 12 bases between the two germline ends. Per germline, CDR1 SGHTA and CDR2 FQGNSA. The CDR3 reads CASSLVAGRADTQYF. In DNA form, the CDR3 reads TGTGCCAGCAGCTTAGTTGCGGGGCGGGCAGATACGCAGTATTTT.

This clonotype turned up a few times. The chain has TRBV9 and TRBJ1-5, with 10 nucleotides matching TRBD1. CDR1 SGDLS and CDR2 YYNGEE come from the germline V gene. J was trimmed by 4 bases and V by 4 bases; bases with no gene match: 5. The CDR3 is 15 amino acids. Here the CDR3 reads CASSRMGQGNQPQHF. Here the CDR3 DNA reads TGTGCCAGCAGCAGAATGGGACAGGGGAATCAGCCCCAGCATTTT.

This clonotype has only a few counts. The chain joins TRBV29-1 to TRBJ2-3; D is undetermined. Germline V lookup: CDR1 SQVTM, CDR2 ANQGSEA. CDR3 length: 14 amino acids. V was cut by 0 bases and J by 8 bases, with 15 bases left in between. The CDR3 region has the DNA TGCAGCGTTGAAGATCCGGATTCAGCAGCTACGCAGTATTTT. As protein: CSVEDPDSAATQYF.

J is TRBJ2-1 and V is TRBV12-3 or TRBV12-4; TRBD2 might be the D (5 bases). The CDR3 consists of 18 residues. The V and J ends lost 7 bases and 7 bases respectively, with 29 bases between them. CDR3: CASNNLEGVGVPQNEQFF. Here the CDR3 DNA reads TGTGCCAGCAACAATCTTGAGGGAGTGGGAGTCCCGCAAAATGAGCAGTTCTTC.

The chain employs TRBV20-1 and TRBJ2-3, with 10 nucleotides matching TRBD1. V was clipped by 2 bases and J by 0 bases; unmatched bases: 14. The germline gives CDR1 DFQATT, CDR2 SNEGSKA (reference sequence). The CDR3 is made up of 19 amino acids. In nucleotides, the CDR3 is TGCAGTGCTAGATATTGGGGACAGGGGCCCAAAACTAGCACAGATACGCAGTATTTT. The encoded protein is CSARYWGQGPKTSTDTQYF.

In the case of this clonotype: This CDR3 fails to terminate in the conserved phenylalanine or tryptophan, so it likely reflects a read error. The DNA is left out, because the CDR3 cannot be placed on it with certainty; the CDR3 is given as TCRdb lists it. J is TRBJ2-3 and V is TRBV20-1; TRBD2 was called by the table and not checked on the DNA. The germline V gene encodes CDR1 DFQATT and CDR2 SNEGSKA (reference sequence). The CDR3 contains 11 residues when both ends are counted. This chain's CDR3 is CSARNNSRMYL.

The chain couples TRBV10-2 to TRBJ2-1; D possibly uses TRBD1 or TRBD2 (5 bases each). The CDR3 sequence is 13 residues long. CDR1 is WSHSY and CDR2 is SAAADI in the germline V gene. Trimming shortened V by 7 bases and J by 6 bases, and 13 bases separated the two germline ends. The CDR3 coding sequence is TGCGCCAGCACCCCCGGGACCCCCAATGAGCAGTTCTTC. Translated, it gives CASTPGTPNEQFF.

The V gene is TRBV5-6, the J gene TRBJ2-3; 10 bases fit TRBD1. The CDR3 length is 14 residues. Germline lookup yields CDR1 SGHDT and CDR2 YYEEEE. J lost 6 bases, V lost 4 bases, and 5 bases had no gene match. The CDR3 loop is CASSPRTGGDTQYF. For the CDR3, the DNA is TGTGCCAGCAGCCCCAGGACAGGGGGGGATACGCAGTATTTT. The variable domain in full, with the rest retrieved from reference TRBV5-6 and TRBJ2-3, is DAGVTQSPTHLIKTRGQQVTLRCSPKSGHDTVSWYQQALGQGPQFIFQYYEEEERQRGNFPDRFSGHQFPNYSSELNVNALLLGDSALYLCASSPRTGGDTQYFGPGTRLTVL.

This clonotype occurred a few times. The gene calls are TRBV5-8 and TRBJ2-3; 7 bases agree with TRBD2. Germline lookup yields CDR1 SGHTS and CDR2 YDEGEE. The V gene end was trimmed by 6 bases and the J gene end by 4 bases; junction bases not matched to a gene: 8. The CDR3 spans 14 residues. The CDR3 is CASIRLAWADTQYF. The CDR3 DNA follows: TGTGCCAGCATTCGACTAGCTTGGGCAGATACGCAGTATTTT.

V gene TRBV14 combines with J gene TRBJ2-7; possibly TRBD2 for D (5 bases). The CDR3 loop spans 14 amino acids. Germline CDR1 is SGHDN and CDR2 is FVKESK. Trimming stripped 1 base from V and 6 bases from J, with 13 bases between. CDR3 loop: CASSQGNFRGEQYF. CDR3 nucleotides: TGTGCCAGCAGCCAAGGGAATTTTCGGGGCGAGCAGTACTTC.

This clonotype was observed a few times. The rearrangement links TRBV12-3 or TRBV12-4 to TRBJ1-1; D not resolved. Trimming left V 7 bases short and J 1 base short, with 4 bases between. The CDR3 is made up of 11 amino acids. The CDR3 nucleotides are TGTGCCAGCAAAGCGAACACTGAAGCTTTCTTT. It encodes CASKANTEAFF.

This clonotype was counted only a few times. The gene calls are TRBV7-2 and TRBJ2-1; D is possibly TRBD2 (6 bases). Deletions cut 1 base from V and 6 bases from J, with 10 bases between. The CDR3 consists of 14 residues. Germline lookup yields CDR1 SGHTA and CDR2 FQGNSA. The CDR3 region is CASSLDSGVNEQFF. The CDR3 bases are TGTGCCAGCAGCTTAGATTCGGGAGTCAATGAGCAGTTCTTC.

The table lists this clonotype with a few counts. The chain combines TRBV28 with TRBJ2-3; no firm D call. The CDR3 consists of 15 residues. V shed 7 bases and J shed 1 base, with 15 bases lying between them. CDR1 is MDHEN and CDR2 is SYDVKM in the germline V gene. DNA of the CDR3: TGTGCCAGCACCCTCGGCTCGTCGGGCACAGATACGCAGTATTTT. Translating it yields CASTLGSSGTDTQYF.

This clonotype was found a few times. J is TRBJ1-1 and V is TRBV6-5; 9 bases map to TRBD1. This CDR3 has 14 residues. Germline CDR1 MNHEY, CDR2 SVGAGI. V lost 4 bases to trimming and J lost 7 bases; unmatched junction nucleotides: 7. The CDR3 bases are TGTGCCAGCAGTTTCACGGGACAGGGAGGTGAAGCTTTCTTT. It is translated as CASSFTGQGGEAFF.